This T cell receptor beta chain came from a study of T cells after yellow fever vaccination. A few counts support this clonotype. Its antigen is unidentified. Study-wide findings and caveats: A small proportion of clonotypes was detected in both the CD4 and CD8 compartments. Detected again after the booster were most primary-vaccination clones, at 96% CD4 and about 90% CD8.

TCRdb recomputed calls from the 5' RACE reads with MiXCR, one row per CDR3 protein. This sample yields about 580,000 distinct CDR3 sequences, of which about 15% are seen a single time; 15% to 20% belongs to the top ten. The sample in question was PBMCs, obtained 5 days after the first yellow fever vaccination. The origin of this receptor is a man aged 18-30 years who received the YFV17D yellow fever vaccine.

In DNA form, the CDR3 reads TGTGCCAGCAGCTTAGTTCCGGCAGTCAGTTACAATGAAAAACTGTTTTTT. This codes for CASSLVPAVSYNEKLFF. J is TRBJ1-4 and V is TRBV7-9; no firm D call. The V gene's germline CDR1 is SEHNR and CDR2 FQNEAQ (reference sequence). V lost 1 base and J 5 bases, leaving 17 bases between the germline ends. The CDR3 loop spans 17 amino acids.